The 2 T cell receptor beta chains below all came from one sample that was sequenced in a study of cytomegalovirus exposure and HLA in healthy donors (dated by TCRdb to the late 2010s). The library was generated by the immunoSEQ multiplex PCR assay. A mixture of 60 forward primers for TCR Vbeta segments and 13 reverse primers for TCR Jbeta segments was used in the multiplex PCR. The source is immuneACCESS, and TCRdb retained only in-frame sequences with V and J called. Part of the clones is not carried over; for the studies checked, unresolved V genes explain less than half of this, and the remainder is unexplained. The sample data list about 180,000 clones, and 82% of these were observed just once. The ten largest account for 1.5% to 1.7% of the sample. The sample consisted of PBMCs. These receptors were taken from a man aged 35 to 55 in good health and CMV-seronegative.

This clone occurred once. The chain recombines TRBV27 with TRBJ2-5; 7 nucleotides line up with TRBD1. The CDR3 covers 15 residues. CDR1 is MNHEY, CDR2 SMNVEV, per germline (reference sequence). V dropped 3 bases and J dropped 4; count of bases not matched to a gene: 8. DNA for the CDR3: TGTGCCAGCAGTTTCAACTGGGACAGTAGAGAGACCCAGTACTTC. It translates to CASSFNWDSRETQYF.

The gene calls are TRBV6-5 and TRBJ1-5; D not certain. The CDR3 loop spans 13 amino acids. The germline V gene has CDR1 MNHEY and CDR2 SVGAGI. The V end lost 5 bases, the J end lost 3 bases, and 8 bases lay between the germline ends. CDR3 sequence reads: CASSGPNNQPQHF. The DNA of the CDR3 is TGTGCCAGCAGTGGGCCGAACAATCAGCCCCAGCATTTT.